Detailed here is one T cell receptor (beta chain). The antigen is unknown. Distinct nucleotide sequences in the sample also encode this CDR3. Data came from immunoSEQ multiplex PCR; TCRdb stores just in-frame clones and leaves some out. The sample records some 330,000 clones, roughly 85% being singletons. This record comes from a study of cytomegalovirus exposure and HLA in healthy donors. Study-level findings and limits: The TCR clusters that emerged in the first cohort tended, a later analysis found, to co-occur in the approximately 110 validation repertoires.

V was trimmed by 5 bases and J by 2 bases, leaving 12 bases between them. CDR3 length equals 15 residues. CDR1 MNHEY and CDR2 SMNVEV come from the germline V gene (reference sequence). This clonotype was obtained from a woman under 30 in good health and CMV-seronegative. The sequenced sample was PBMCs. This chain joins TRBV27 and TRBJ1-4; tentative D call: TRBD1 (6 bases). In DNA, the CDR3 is TGTGCCAGCAGTCTCTCTGGGGGCACTAATGAAAAACTGTTTTTT. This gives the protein CASSLSGGTNEKLFF. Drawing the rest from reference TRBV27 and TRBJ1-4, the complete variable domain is EAQVTQNPRYLITVTGKKLTVTCSQNMNHEYMSWYRQDPGLGLRQIYYSMNVEVTDKGDVPEGYKVSRKEKRNFPLILESPSPNQTSLYFCASSLSGGTNEKLFFGSGTQLSVL.